Shown below are 18 T cell receptor beta chains from a single sample sequenced in a study of shared clonotypes between healthy human individuals. The data were produced by immunoSEQ multiplex PCR, yet TCRdb's version contains in-frame clones alone and is incomplete. This table holds approximately 1,500,000 clones, roughly 96% found once. The sample comprised naive CD4+ T cells sorted from blood. Subset denoted: CD45RA+ positively selected. The receptors derive from a man aged 25 to 40 in good health.

The CDR3 region has the DNA TGCGCCAGCAGCCCAGGGACAGGGGGTATCTTGGGGAATGAGCAGTTCTTC. Translating gives CASSPGTGGILGNEQFF. The chain employs TRBV5-1 and TRBJ2-1; 11 nucleotides align to TRBD1. The CDR3 length is 17 residues. V was clipped by 4 bases and J by 7 bases; unmatched bases: 13. The V gene's germline CDR1 is SGHRS and CDR2 YFSETQ.

V is TRBV4-3 and J is TRBJ2-2; D gene uncertain. V lost 1 base, J lost 7 bases, and 7 bases lay in between. Per germline, CDR1 LGHNA and CDR2 YSLEER. The CDR3 contains 13 residues. The CDR3 reads CASSQVFGGELFF. CDR3 bases: TGCGCCAGCAGCCAAGTTTTCGGCGGGGAGCTGTTTTTT.

In nucleotides, the CDR3 is TGCGCCAGCAGCCAGCGCGACAGGGGGCCAGGGACCCAGTACTTC. Its translation is CASSQRDRGPGTQYF. The chain joins TRBV4-1 to TRBJ2-5, with 10 bases lining up with TRBD1. CDR1 MGHRA and CDR2 YSYEKL come from the germline V gene. V lost 3 bases, J lost 7 bases, and 8 bases stayed unmatched. CDR3 length: 15 residues.

J is TRBJ2-7 and V is TRBV10-2; D uncertain. Germline V gives CDR1 WSHSY, CDR2 SAAADI. The CDR3 runs 14 residues. Trimming left V 1 base short and J 1 base short, with 8 bases between. In nucleotides, the CDR3 is TGCGCCAGCAGTGAGTTCGAGTGGTCCTACGAGCAGTACTTC. It is translated as CASSEFEWSYEQYF.

Only one count was recorded for this clone. The CDR3 here is CASSEVWDEQFF. For the CDR3, the DNA is TGTGCCAGCAGTGAAGTGTGGGATGAGCAGTTCTTC. V is TRBV6-1 and J is TRBJ2-1; D is uncertain. Trimming removed 1 base at V and 8 bases at J, with 6 bases between. The germline V gene encodes CDR1 MNHNS and CDR2 SASEGT. The length of the CDR3 is 12 residues.

This clone was observed once. The V and J genes are TRBV29-1 and TRBJ1-3; TRBD1 aligns across 8 bases. CDR1 SQVTM and CDR2 ANQGSEA come from the germline V gene. V shed 3 bases, J shed 4 bases, and the junction held 8 bases outside the gene matches. This CDR3 has 15 residues. The DNA for the CDR3 is TGCAGCGTTGAGGAGACAGGGGTGCGAGGAAACACCATATATTTT. Its protein product is CSVEETGVRGNTIYF.

The chain carries TRBV2 and TRBJ1-1, with 7 bases that match TRBD1. The length of the CDR3 is 14 residues. The V gene end was trimmed by 6 bases and the J gene end by 11 bases; junction bases not matched to a gene: 15. CDR1 and CDR2 from the germline V gene are SNHLY and FYNNEI. The CDR3 bases are TGTGCCAGCAGGCCCAACGGACAGGCCCCAAGGGCTTTCTTT. This translates into CASRPNGQAPRAFF. Drawing the rest from reference TRBV2 and TRBJ1-1, the complete variable domain is EPEVTQTPSHQVTQMGQEVILRCVPISNHLYFYWYRQILGQKVEFLVSFYNNEISEKSEIFDDQFSVERPDGSNFTLKIRSTKLEDSAMYFCASRPNGQAPRAFFGQGTRLTVV.

The rearrangement uses TRBV28 and TRBJ1-1; D remains unclear. The V gene's germline CDR1 is MDHEN and CDR2 SYDVKM. The CDR3 runs 12 residues. The germline V and J ends were trimmed by 5 bases and 3 bases, with 7 bases remaining between them. The chain's CDR3 is CASSGQHTEAFF. The CDR3 nucleotides are TGTGCCAGCAGTGGGCAGCACACTGAAGCTTTCTTT. Full variable domain (outside the CDR3, taken from reference TRBV28 and TRBJ1-1): DVKVTQSSRYLVKRTGEKVFLECVQDMDHENMFWYRQDPGLGLRLIYFSYDVKMKEKGDIPEGYSVSREKKERFSLILESASTNQTSMYLCASSGQHTEAFFGQGTRLTVV.

This clone was observed a handful of times. This sequence joins TRBV5-1 and TRBJ1-1; 10 bases are a match to TRBD1. V dropped 3 bases and J dropped 6; count of bases not matched to a gene: 5. The CDR3 has 14 residues. Germline CDR1 reads SGHRS; CDR2 reads YFSETQ. The chain's CDR3 is CASSSTGGEAEAFF. CDR3 nucleotide sequence: TGCGCCAGCAGCTCGACAGGGGGCGAAGCTGAAGCTTTCTTT.

The V and J genes are TRBV19 and TRBJ1-5; a possible D gene is TRBD1 (5 bases). This CDR3 is built from 15 residues. V was pared by 6 bases and J by 0 bases, with 12 bases between. Germline V CDR1 and CDR2: LNHDA, SQIVND (reference sequence). CDR3 sequence reads: CASSPSGGSNQPQHF. In nucleotides, the CDR3 is TGTGCCAGTAGCCCCTCCGGGGGTAGCAATCAGCCCCAGCATTTT.

The rearrangement joins TRBV5-6 to TRBJ2-7, with D possibly matching TRBD1 (6 bases). Per germline, CDR1 SGHDT and CDR2 YYEEEE. CDR3 length: 15 amino acids. Trimming took 6 bases from V and 4 from J, leaving 20 bases between them. This chain's CDR3 is CASILATGSGYEQYF. The CDR3 nucleotides read TGTGCCAGCATCCTTGCGACAGGTTCGGGGTACGAGCAGTACTTC.

V and J are TRBV29-1 and TRBJ1-2; no clear D. Germline CDR1 reads SQVTM; CDR2 reads ANQGSEA. The CDR3 is 11 residues long. Trimming stripped 3 bases from V and 11 bases from J, with 13 bases between. The CDR3 loop is CSVDLGGGYTF. CDR3 coding DNA: TGCAGCGTTGATCTTGGTGGTGGGTACACCTTC.

The chain couples TRBV9 to TRBJ2-1; 9 nucleotides agree with TRBD2. CDR3 length: 16 amino acids. In germline, CDR1 is SGDLS, CDR2 YYNGEE. V was pared by 3 bases and J by 9 bases, with 13 bases of the junction left unmatched. The CDR3 DNA reads as TGTGCCAGCAGCGCTCTAGGTAGCGGGAGTTTGGGTGAGCAGTTCTTC. Its translation is CASSALGSGSLGEQFF.

The chain carries TRBV10-3 and TRBJ2-3, with D possibly matching TRBD1 (5 bases). This CDR3 has 13 amino acids. CDR1 and CDR2 (germline): ENHRY, SYGVKD. With 9 bases removed from V and 1 base from J, the gap between germline ends came to 11 bases. The CDR3 reads CAIAGPRTDTQYF. CDR3 in DNA: TGTGCCATTGCAGGGCCCCGCACAGATACGCAGTATTTT.

The chain combines TRBV6-1 with TRBJ2-1; D is undetermined. Trimming pared 4 bases from V and 4 bases from J, leaving 20 bases between. CDR1 is MNHNS and CDR2 is SASEGT in the germline V gene. The length of the CDR3 is 17 residues. The CDR3 protein is CASSAPAGRGVYNEQFF. The CDR3 bases are TGTGCCAGCAGTGCCCCCGCCGGGCGCGGAGTTTACAATGAGCAGTTCTTC.

This chain joins TRBV28 and TRBJ2-1; the match to TRBD2 covers 10 bases. The ends lost 5 bases at V and 9 bases at J; junction bases unmatched: 10. The CDR3 extends over 15 amino acids. Germline V gene lookup returns CDR1 MDHEN and CDR2 SYDVKM. CDR3 coding DNA: TGTGCCAGCAGTAACCTAGCGGGAGTTCGTCGTGAGCAGTTCTTC. It specifies CASSNLAGVRREQFF.

J is TRBJ2-7 and V is TRBV28; D unclear. CDR1 is MDHEN and CDR2 is SYDVKM in the germline V gene. The CDR3 consists of 16 residues. V was clipped by 5 bases and J by 4 bases, with 21 bases between them. DNA of the CDR3: TGTGCCAGCAGTGGATTGCGCGCGGCCAAATATTACGAGCAGTACTTC. Its protein product is CASSGLRAAKYYEQYF. The entire variable domain, with the rest obtained from reference TRBV28 and TRBJ2-7, is as follows: DVKVTQSSRYLVKRTGEKVFLECVQDMDHENMFWYRQDPGLGLRLIYFSYDVKMKEKGDIPEGYSVSREKKERFSLILESASTNQTSMYLCASSGLRAAKYYEQYFGPGTRLTVT.

The rearrangement uses TRBV9 and TRBJ1-3; the D gene is possibly TRBD1 (6 bases). The CDR3 has 15 amino acids. Per the germline V gene, CDR1 is SGDLS and CDR2 is YYNGEE. V was trimmed by 4 bases and J by 0 bases, leaving 11 bases between them. The CDR3 bases are TGTGCCAGCAGCCTACTGGACAGCTCTGGAAACACCATATATTTT. Amino acid sequence: CASSLLDSSGNTIYF.